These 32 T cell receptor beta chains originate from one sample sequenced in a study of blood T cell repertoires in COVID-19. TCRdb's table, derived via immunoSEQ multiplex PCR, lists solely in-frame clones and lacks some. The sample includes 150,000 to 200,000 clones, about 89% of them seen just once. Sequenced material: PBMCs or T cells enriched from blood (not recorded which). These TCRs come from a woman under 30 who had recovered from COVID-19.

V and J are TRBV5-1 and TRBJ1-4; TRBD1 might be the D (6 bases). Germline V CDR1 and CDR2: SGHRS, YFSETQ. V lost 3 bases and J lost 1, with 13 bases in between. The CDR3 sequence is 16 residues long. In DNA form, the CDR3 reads TGCGCCAGCAGCTCTACAGGGAGTGGAACTAATGAAAAACTGTTTTTT. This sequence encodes CASSSTGSGTNEKLFF. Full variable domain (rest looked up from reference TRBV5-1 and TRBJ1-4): KAGVTQTPRYLIKTRGQQVTLSCSPISGHRSVSWYQQTPGQGLQFLFEYFSETQRNKGNFPGRFSGRQFSNSRSEMNVSTLELGDSALYLCASSSTGSGTNEKLFFGSGTQLSVL.

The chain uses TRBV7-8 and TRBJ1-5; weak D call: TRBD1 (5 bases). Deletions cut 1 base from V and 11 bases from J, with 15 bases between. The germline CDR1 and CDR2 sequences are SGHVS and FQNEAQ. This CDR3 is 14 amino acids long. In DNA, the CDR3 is TGTGCCAGCAGCTTAGGCGGGGCCCACCCAGCCCAGCATTTT. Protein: CASSLGGAHPAQHF.

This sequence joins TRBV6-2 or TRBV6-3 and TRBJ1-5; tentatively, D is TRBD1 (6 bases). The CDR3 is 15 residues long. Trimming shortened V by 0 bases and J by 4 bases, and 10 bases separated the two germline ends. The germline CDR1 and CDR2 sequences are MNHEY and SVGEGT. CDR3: CASSYSDSRNQPQHF. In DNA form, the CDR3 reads TGTGCCAGCAGTTACTCGGACAGTCGGAATCAGCCCCAGCATTTT.

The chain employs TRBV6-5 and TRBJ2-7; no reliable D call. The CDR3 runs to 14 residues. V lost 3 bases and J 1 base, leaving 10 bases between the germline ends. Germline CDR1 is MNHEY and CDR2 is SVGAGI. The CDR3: CASSYEPSSYEQYF. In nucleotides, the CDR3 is TGTGCCAGCAGTTATGAGCCTTCGTCCTACGAGCAGTACTTC.

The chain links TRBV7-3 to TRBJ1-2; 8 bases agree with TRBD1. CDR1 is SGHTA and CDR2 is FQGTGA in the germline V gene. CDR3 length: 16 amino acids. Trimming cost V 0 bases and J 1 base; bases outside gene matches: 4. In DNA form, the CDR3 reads TGTGCCAGCAGCTTAACGCCGGGACAGGTTAACTATGGCTACACCTTC. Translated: CASSLTPGQVNYGYTF.

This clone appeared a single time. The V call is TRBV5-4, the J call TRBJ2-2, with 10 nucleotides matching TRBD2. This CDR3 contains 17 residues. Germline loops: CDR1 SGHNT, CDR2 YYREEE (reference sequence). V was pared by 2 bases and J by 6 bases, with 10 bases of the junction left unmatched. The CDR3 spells CASSLRGSGRRAGELFF. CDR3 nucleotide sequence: TGTGCCAGCAGCTTACGGGGTAGCGGGAGGAGGGCCGGGGAGCTGTTTTTT.

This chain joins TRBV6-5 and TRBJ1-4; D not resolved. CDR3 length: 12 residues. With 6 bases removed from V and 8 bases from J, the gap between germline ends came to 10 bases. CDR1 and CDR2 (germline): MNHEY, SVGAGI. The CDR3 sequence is CASRLGSEKLFF. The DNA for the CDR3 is TGTGCCAGCAGGCTCGGGTCCGAAAAACTGTTTTTT.

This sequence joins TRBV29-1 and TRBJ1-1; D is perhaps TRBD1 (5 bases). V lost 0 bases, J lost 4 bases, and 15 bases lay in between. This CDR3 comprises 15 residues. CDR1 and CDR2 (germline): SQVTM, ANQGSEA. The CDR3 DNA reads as TGCAGCGTTGAAGATTCGGCGGGGCAGCGCACTGAAGCTTTCTTT. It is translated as CSVEDSAGQRTEAFF.

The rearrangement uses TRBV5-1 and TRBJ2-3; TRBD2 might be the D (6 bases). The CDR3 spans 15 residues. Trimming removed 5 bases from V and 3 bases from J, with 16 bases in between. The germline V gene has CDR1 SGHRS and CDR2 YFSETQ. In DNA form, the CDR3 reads TGCGCCAGCAGTGACGGGAGCATAAGAACAGATACGCAGTATTTT. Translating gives CASSDGSIRTDTQYF.

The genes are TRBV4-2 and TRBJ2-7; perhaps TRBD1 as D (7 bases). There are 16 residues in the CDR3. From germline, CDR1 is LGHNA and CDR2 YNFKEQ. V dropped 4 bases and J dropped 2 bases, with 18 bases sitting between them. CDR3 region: CASSLQGFSGTYEQYF. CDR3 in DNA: TGTGCCAGCAGCCTACAGGGGTTTAGCGGCACCTACGAGCAGTACTTC.

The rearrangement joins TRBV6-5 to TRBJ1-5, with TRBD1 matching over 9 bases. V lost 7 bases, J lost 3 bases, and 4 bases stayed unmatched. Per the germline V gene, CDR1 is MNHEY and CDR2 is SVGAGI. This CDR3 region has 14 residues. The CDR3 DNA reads TGTGCCAGCATGGGACAGGGTATCAATCAGCCCCAGCATTTT. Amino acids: CASMGQGINQPQHF.

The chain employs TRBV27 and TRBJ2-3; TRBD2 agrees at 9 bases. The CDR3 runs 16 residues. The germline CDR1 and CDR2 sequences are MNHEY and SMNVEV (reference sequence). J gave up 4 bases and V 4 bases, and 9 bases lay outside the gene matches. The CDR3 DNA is TGTGCCAGCAGTTCCCATAGCGGGAGTTGGGCAGATACGCAGTATTTT. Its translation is CASSSHSGSWADTQYF.

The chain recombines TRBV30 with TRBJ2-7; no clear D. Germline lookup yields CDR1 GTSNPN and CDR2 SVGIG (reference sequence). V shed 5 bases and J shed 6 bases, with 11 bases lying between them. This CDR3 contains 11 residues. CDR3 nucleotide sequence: TGTGCCTGGGCCTCAGAGGTCGAGCAGTACTTC. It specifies CAWASEVEQYF. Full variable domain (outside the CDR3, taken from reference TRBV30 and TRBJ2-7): SQTIHQWPATLVQPVGSPLSLECTVEGTSNPNLYWYRQAAGRGLQLLFYSVGIGQISSEVPQNLSASRPQDRQFILSSKKLLLSDSGFYLCAWASEVEQYFGPGTRLTVT.

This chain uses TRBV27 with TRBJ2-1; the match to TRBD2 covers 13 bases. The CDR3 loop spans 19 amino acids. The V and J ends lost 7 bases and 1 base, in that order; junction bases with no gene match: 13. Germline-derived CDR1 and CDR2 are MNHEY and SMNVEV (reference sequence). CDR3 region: CASTYLFGLAGVSYNEQFF. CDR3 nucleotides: TGTGCCAGCACTTACCTATTCGGACTAGCGGGAGTATCCTACAATGAGCAGTTCTTC.

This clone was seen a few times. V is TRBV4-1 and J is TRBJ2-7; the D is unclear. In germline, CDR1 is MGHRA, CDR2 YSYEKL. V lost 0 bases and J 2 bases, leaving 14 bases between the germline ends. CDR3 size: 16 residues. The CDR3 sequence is CASSQDSIDKTYEQYF. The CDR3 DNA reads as TGCGCCAGCAGCCAAGATTCGATCGACAAGACCTACGAGCAGTACTTC.

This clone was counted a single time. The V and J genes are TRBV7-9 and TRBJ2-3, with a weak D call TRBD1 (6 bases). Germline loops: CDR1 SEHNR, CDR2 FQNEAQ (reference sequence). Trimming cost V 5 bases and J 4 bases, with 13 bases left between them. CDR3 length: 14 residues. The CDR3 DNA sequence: TGTGCCAGCAGCCAAGCCCAGGGGCCAGATACGCAGTATTTT. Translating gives CASSQAQGPDTQYF.

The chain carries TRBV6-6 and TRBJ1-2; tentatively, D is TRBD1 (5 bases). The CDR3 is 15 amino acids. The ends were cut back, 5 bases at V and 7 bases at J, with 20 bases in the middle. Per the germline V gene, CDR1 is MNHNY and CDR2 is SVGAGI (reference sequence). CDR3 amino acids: CASSPQGRDSSGYTF. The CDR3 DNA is TGTGCCAGCAGTCCCCAGGGCAGGGATAGCTCTGGCTACACCTTC.

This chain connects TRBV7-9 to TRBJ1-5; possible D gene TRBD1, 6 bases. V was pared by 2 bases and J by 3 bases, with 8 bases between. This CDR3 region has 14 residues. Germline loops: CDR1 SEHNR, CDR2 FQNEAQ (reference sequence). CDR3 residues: CASSLSGVNQPQHF. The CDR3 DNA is TGTGCCAGCAGCTTATCAGGGGTCAATCAGCCCCAGCATTTT. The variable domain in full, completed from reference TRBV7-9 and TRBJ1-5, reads DTGVSQNPRHKITKRGQNVTFRCDPISEHNRLYWYRQTLGQGPEFLTYFQNEAQLEKSRLLSDRFSAERPKGSFSTLEIQRTEQGDSAMYLCASSLSGVNQPQHFGDGTRLSIL.

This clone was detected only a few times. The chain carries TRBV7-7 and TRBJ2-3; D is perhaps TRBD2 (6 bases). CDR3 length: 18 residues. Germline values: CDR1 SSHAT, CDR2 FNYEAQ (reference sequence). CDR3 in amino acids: CASRPEEPPGLSTDTQYF. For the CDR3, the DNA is TGTGCTAGCCGCCCCGAGGAACCCCCGGGACTTAGCACAGATACGCAGTATTTT.

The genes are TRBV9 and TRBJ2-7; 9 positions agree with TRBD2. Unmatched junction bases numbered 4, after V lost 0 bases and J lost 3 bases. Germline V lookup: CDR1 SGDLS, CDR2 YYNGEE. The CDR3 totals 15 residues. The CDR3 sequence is CASSVGTSVGYEQYF. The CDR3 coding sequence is TGTGCCAGCAGCGTAGGGACTAGCGTTGGCTACGAGCAGTACTTC.

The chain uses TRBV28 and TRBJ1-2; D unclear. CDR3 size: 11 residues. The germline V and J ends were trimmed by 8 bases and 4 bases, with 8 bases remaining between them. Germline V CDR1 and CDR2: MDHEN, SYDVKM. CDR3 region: CASGAGYGYTF. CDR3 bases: TGTGCCAGCGGTGCAGGCTATGGCTACACCTTC.

CDR3 nucleotides: TGTGCCAGCAGCTTAGAAGTAGCGGGAGGCCGGAATGAGCAGTTCTTC. Translating it yields CASSLEVAGGRNEQFF. The chain carries TRBV7-3 and TRBJ2-1; 10 nucleotides agree with TRBD2. The ends lost 2 bases at V and 7 bases at J; junction bases unmatched: 8. Germline lookup yields CDR1 SGHTA and CDR2 FQGTGA. The CDR3 has 16 amino acids.

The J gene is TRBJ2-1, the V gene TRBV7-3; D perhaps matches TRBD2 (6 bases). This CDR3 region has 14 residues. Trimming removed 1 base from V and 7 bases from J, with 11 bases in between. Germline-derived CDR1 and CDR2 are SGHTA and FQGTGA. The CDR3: CASSLSRAGNEQFF. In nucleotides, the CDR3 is TGTGCCAGCAGCTTAAGTCGGGCGGGAAATGAGCAGTTCTTC.

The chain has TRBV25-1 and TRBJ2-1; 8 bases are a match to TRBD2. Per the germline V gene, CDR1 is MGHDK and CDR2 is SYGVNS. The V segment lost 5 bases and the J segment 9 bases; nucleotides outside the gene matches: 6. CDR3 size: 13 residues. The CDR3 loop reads CASSRAGEVEQFF. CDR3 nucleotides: TGTGCCAGCAGTAGAGCGGGAGAGGTTGAGCAGTTCTTC.

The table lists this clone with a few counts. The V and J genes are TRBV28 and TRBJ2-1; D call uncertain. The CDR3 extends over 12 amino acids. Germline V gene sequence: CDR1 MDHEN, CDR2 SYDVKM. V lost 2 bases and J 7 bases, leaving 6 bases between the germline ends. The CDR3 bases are TGTGCCAGCAGTTTACCCAGGAATGAGCAGTTCTTC. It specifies CASSLPRNEQFF.

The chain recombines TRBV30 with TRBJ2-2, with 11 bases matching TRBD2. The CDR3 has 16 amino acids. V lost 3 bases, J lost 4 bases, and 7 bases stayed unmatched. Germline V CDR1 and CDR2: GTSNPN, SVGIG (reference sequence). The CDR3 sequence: CAWSGLAGGPTGELFF. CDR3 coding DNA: TGTGCCTGGAGCGGCCTAGCGGGAGGACCCACCGGGGAGCTGTTTTTT.

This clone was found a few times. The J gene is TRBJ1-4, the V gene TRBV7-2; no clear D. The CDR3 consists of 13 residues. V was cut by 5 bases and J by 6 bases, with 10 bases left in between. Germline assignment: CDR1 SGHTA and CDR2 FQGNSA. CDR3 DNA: TGTGCCAGCAGCCTAACGAGGGATGAAAAACTGTTTTTT. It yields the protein CASSLTRDEKLFF. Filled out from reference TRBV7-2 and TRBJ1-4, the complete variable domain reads GAGVSQSPSNKVTEKGKDVELRCDPISGHTALYWYRQSLGQGLEFLIYFQGNSAPDKSGLPSDRFSAERTGGSVSTLTIQRTQQEDSAVYLCASSLTRDEKLFFGSGTQLSVL.

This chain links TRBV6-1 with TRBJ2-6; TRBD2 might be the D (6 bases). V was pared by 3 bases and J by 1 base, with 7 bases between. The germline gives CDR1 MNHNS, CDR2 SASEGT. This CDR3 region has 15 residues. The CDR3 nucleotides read TGTGCCAGCAGTGAGGAGGGGTCTGGGGCCAACGTCCTGACTTTC. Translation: CASSEEGSGANVLTF.

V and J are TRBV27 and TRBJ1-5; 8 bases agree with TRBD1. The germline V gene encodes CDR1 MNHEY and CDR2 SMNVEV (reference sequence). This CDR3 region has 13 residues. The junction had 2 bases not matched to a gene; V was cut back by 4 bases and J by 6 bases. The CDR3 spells CASSSGGSQPQHF. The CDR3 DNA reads TGTGCCAGCAGTTCAGGGGGCAGTCAGCCCCAGCATTTT.

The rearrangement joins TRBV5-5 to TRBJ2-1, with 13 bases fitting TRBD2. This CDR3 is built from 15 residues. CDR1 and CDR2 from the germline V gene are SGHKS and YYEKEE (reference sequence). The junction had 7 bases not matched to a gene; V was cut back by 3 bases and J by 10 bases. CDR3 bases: TGTGCCAGCAGCTCCGGACTAGCGGGAGTTGGGGAGCAGTTCTTC. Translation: CASSSGLAGVGEQFF.

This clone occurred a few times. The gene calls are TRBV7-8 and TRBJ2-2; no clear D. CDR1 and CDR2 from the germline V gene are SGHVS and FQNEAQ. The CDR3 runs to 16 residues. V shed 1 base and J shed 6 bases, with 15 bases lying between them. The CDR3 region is CASSLGSSGQAGELFF. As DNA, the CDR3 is TGTGCCAGCAGCTTAGGATCGTCAGGTCAGGCCGGGGAGCTGTTTTTT.

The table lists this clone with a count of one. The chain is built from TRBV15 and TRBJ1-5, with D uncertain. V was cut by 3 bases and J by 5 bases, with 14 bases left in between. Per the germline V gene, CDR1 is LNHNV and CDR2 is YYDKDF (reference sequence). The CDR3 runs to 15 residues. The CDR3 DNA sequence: TGTGCCACCAGCAGTCGCGGGCAAGATGATCAGCCCCAGCATTTT. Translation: CATSSRGQDDQPQHF.